Listed here are 21 T cell receptor beta chains from one sample, sequenced in a study of neoadjuvant anti-PD-1 for oral cavity cancer (dated by TCRdb to 2020 to 2023). In light of the paper, this sample's time point label describes: after neoadjuvant nivolumab, at surgical resection. The library was prepared using the immunoSEQ multiplex PCR assay. TCRdb obtained this table from immuneACCESS and retained in-frame rearrangements with V and J assigned. These tables miss some clones; where compared with another copy, unresolved V genes account for less than half of the shortfall, and the remainder is unexplained. The sample table shows 13,000 to 15,000 clones, and under 85% are seen once. The ten largest clones capture less than 2.5% of the sample. Specimen: PBMCs, collected after nivolumab (anti-PD-1) treatment. These receptors were obtained from a person between 35 and 79 years old with oral cavity squamous cell carcinoma.

The chain has TRBV10-1 and TRBJ2-7; D remains ambiguous. Germline V gene lookup returns CDR1 WNHNN and CDR2 SYGVQD (reference sequence). V gave up 0 bases and J gave up 6 bases, with 12 bases separating them. The CDR3 is made up of 14 amino acids. CDR3 sequence reads: CASSESRAGGEQYF. The DNA for the CDR3 is TGCGCCAGCAGTGAGTCGAGAGCCGGTGGCGAGCAGTACTTC.

The chain uses TRBV6-6 and TRBJ2-6, with D unresolved. This CDR3 is built from 16 residues. Trimming removed 0 bases at V and 0 bases at J, with 6 bases between. Germline CDR1 reads MNHNY; CDR2 reads SVGAGI (reference sequence). CDR3 DNA sequence: TGTGCCAGCAGTTACTCACCGTACTCTGGGGCCAACGTCCTGACTTTC. Protein: CASSYSPYSGANVLTF.

The DNA of the CDR3 is TGCGCCAGCAGCATAGAGGGACAGCCTAATGAAAAACTGTTTTTT. Protein product: CASSIEGQPNEKLFF. This rearrangement joins TRBV4-1 to TRBJ1-4; 7 positions match TRBD1. The CDR3 extends over 15 amino acids. J was trimmed by 3 bases and V by 5 bases; bases with no gene match: 6. CDR1 is MGHRA and CDR2 is YSYEKL in the germline V gene.

This chain connects TRBV6-5 to TRBJ1-2; D is unclear. Deletions cut 2 bases from V and 8 bases from J, with 12 bases between. The CDR3 extends over 13 amino acids. Germline assignment: CDR1 MNHEY and CDR2 SVGAGI. This chain's CDR3 is CASSYPDLTGYTF. The CDR3 coding sequence is TGTGCCAGCAGTTACCCGGACCTCACAGGCTACACCTTC.

The rearrangement joins TRBV10-3 to TRBJ1-2; unclear D gene. Germline V CDR1 and CDR2: ENHRY, SYGVKD. The CDR3 spans 12 residues. The ends were cut back, 2 bases at V and 3 bases at J, with 4 bases in the middle. CDR3: CAISEVYYGYTF. In nucleotides, the CDR3 is TGTGCCATCAGTGAGGTGTACTATGGCTACACCTTC.

The CDR3: CASSDGAGADEQFF. DNA for the CDR3: TGTGCCAGCAGTGACGGAGCCGGGGCCGATGAGCAGTTCTTC. This rearrangement joins TRBV6-4 to TRBJ2-1; D may be TRBD1 or TRBD2 (5 bases each). The CDR3 runs 14 residues. Trimming left V 2 bases short and J 8 bases short, with 13 bases between. Per the germline V gene, CDR1 is MRHNA and CDR2 is SNTAGT.

V is TRBV29-1 and J is TRBJ1-4, with a tentative D call TRBD1 (5 bases). V was trimmed by 4 bases and J by 12 bases, leaving 21 bases between them. The CDR3 has 14 residues. Per the germline V gene, CDR1 is SQVTM and CDR2 is ANQGSEA. The CDR3 nucleotides are TGCAGCGTTGCCCCCCCGGGACCTAATGCGGAACTGTTTTTT. This encodes CSVAPPGPNAELFF. Using reference TRBV29-1 and TRBJ1-4 for the parts outside the CDR3, the full variable domain is SAVISQKPSRDICQRGTSLTIQCQVDSQVTMMFWYRQQPGQSLTLIATANQGSEATYESGFVIDKFPISRPNLTFSTLTVSNMSPEDSSIYLCSVAPPGPNAELFFGSGTQLSVL.

The chain couples TRBV5-8 to TRBJ2-4, with 7 bases fitting TRBD1. The CDR3 length is 15 residues. The trim removed 5 bases at V and 3 bases at J, leaving 8 bases unmatched. Germline lookup yields CDR1 SGHTS and CDR2 YDEGEE. The CDR3 nucleotides read TGTGCCAGCAGAGACAGGGATCTCCACAAAAACATTCAGTACTTC. It yields the protein CASRDRDLHKNIQYF.

V usage is TRBV19 and J usage is TRBJ2-7; TRBD1 aligns across 8 bases. This CDR3 is 16 amino acids long. J lost 0 bases, V lost 4 bases, and 8 bases had no gene match. CDR1 LNHDA and CDR2 SQIVND come from the germline V gene (reference sequence). CDR3 DNA: TGTGCCAGTAGTAACCCGGGACAGGTTTCCTCCTACGAGCAGTACTTC. It encodes CASSNPGQVSSYEQYF.

The genes are TRBV6-5 and TRBJ2-1; 8 bases are shared with TRBD2. V shed 5 bases and J 10 bases; nucleotides not matched to a gene: 7. CDR3 size: 13 residues. CDR1 is MNHEY and CDR2 is SVGAGI in the germline V gene. CDR3 residues: CASSTTSGSEQFF. Written as DNA, the CDR3 is TGTGCCAGCAGTACAACTAGCGGCTCGGAGCAGTTCTTC.

This clone came up a few times. The chain couples TRBV6-5 to TRBJ2-1; maybe TRBD2 (6 bases). The V and J ends lost 4 bases and 2 bases respectively, with 12 bases between them. The CDR3 contains 15 residues. Germline CDR1 is MNHEY and CDR2 is SVGAGI. The DNA for the CDR3 is TGTGCCAGCAGTTCCATAGCGGACCCCTACAATGAGCAGTTCTTC. Amino acid sequence: CASSSIADPYNEQFF.

The rearrangement joins TRBV4-1 to TRBJ2-1; tentative D call: TRBD2 (5 bases). Germline V gene lookup returns CDR1 MGHRA and CDR2 YSYEKL. V shed 6 bases and J shed 5 bases, with 17 bases lying between them. The CDR3 totals 15 residues. CDR3 residues: CASRGYYRGNNEQFF. CDR3 in DNA: TGCGCCAGCAGGGGCTACTACCGAGGGAACAATGAGCAGTTCTTC.

This rearrangement joins TRBV5-1 to TRBJ2-3, with 10 bases identical to TRBD2. The germline CDR1 and CDR2 sequences are SGHRS and YFSETQ. The J segment lost 8 bases and the V segment lost 6 bases, leaving 9 bases of the junction unmatched. The CDR3 loop spans 14 amino acids. The CDR3 DNA reads as TGCGCCAGCAACGACAGACTAGCGGGCAGTACGCAGTATTTT. It encodes CASNDRLAGSTQYF. The full variable domain, completed using reference TRBV5-1 and TRBJ2-3, is KAGVTQTPRYLIKTRGQQVTLSCSPISGHRSVSWYQQTPGQGLQFLFEYFSETQRNKGNFPGRFSGRQFSNSRSEMNVSTLELGDSALYLCASNDRLAGSTQYFGPGTRLTVL.

The rearrangement joins TRBV5-4 to TRBJ2-2; perhaps TRBD1 as D (5 bases). Germline assignment: CDR1 SGHNT and CDR2 YYREEE (reference sequence). The CDR3 runs 15 residues. V shed 1 base and J shed 1 base, with 8 bases lying between them. As DNA, the CDR3 is TGTGCCAGCAGCTTGAGCAGGGTGAACACCGGGGAGCTGTTTTTT. This codes for CASSLSRVNTGELFF.

The chain combines TRBV27 with TRBJ1-1; TRBD1 aligns across 8 bases. The ends lost 4 bases at V and 4 bases at J; junction bases unmatched: 8. The CDR3 length is 15 residues. Germline CDR1 is MNHEY and CDR2 is SMNVEV (reference sequence). Here the CDR3 reads CASSSTGDASTEAFF. CDR3 nucleotides: TGTGCCAGCAGTTCGACAGGGGATGCGTCCACTGAAGCTTTCTTT.

V and J are TRBV28 and TRBJ1-4, with TRBD1 matching 9 bases. Trimming removed 1 base from V and 8 bases from J; junction bases left unmatched: 8. Germline V gene sequence: CDR1 MDHEN, CDR2 SYDVKM. The CDR3 runs 16 residues. The chain's CDR3 is CASSLLPGQGSEKLFF. The CDR3 bases are TGTGCCAGCAGTTTATTACCGGGACAGGGCAGCGAAAAACTGTTTTTT.

This clone has a single count. V gene TRBV10-3 combines with J gene TRBJ2-7; D is perhaps TRBD2 (6 bases). The CDR3 runs 14 residues. Germline assignment: CDR1 ENHRY and CDR2 SYGVKD. Trimming took off 6 bases at V and 1 base at J, with 13 bases between the two ends. The CDR3 bases are TGTGCCATCAGCCCGACTAGAGGGTCCTACGAGCAGTACTTC. Translation: CAISPTRGSYEQYF.

The genes are TRBV10-2 and TRBJ2-2; D not certain. This CDR3 region has 14 residues. The germline V gene has CDR1 WSHSY and CDR2 SAAADI. V lost 0 bases to trimming and J lost 3 bases, with 5 bases between them. CDR3 nucleotide sequence: TGCGCCAGCAGTGAGTCGGGTTACACCGGGGAGCTGTTTTTT. Protein sequence: CASSESGYTGELFF.

This sequence joins TRBV7-9 and TRBJ1-1, with D maybe TRBD1 (5 bases). The CDR3 extends over 17 amino acids. Germline V gives CDR1 SEHNR, CDR2 FQNEAQ (reference sequence). The V end was cut by 4 bases, the J end by 5 bases, with 23 bases between. CDR3 in amino acids: CASSYPDPVGTDTEAFF. DNA of the CDR3: TGTGCCAGCAGCTATCCGGACCCGGTCGGGACTGATACTGAAGCTTTCTTT.

The chain is built from TRBV6-6 and TRBJ1-2, with a tentative D call TRBD1 (6 bases). The V end lost 6 bases, the J end lost 7 bases, and 21 bases lay between the germline ends. CDR3 length: 15 amino acids. Germline V gene data show CDR1 as MNHNY and CDR2 as SVGAGI (reference sequence). In DNA form, the CDR3 reads TGTGCCAGCAGCCGACGGGGGCGGCGGTTCTCTGGCTACACCTTC. It codes for CASSRRGRRFSGYTF.

This sequence joins TRBV6-5 and TRBJ2-6, with D hard to call. The CDR3 loop spans 13 amino acids. V lost 0 bases and J lost 3, with 0 bases in between. Germline V gene lookup returns CDR1 MNHEY and CDR2 SVGAGI. For the CDR3, the DNA is TGTGCCAGCAGTTACTCTGGGGCCAACGTCCTGACTTTC. As protein: CASSYSGANVLTF.